The 30 T cell receptor beta chains in this list originate from one sample, sequenced in a study of OX40 agonist ivuxolimab in advanced cancers. Sequenced by immunoSEQ multiplex PCR; TCRdb stores in-frame clones only, minus some. The sample holds 35,000 to 50,000 clones, 75% to 85% seen once. The specimen comprised CD4+ or CD8+ T cells sorted from blood, sampled in a trial of the OX40 agonist ivuxolimab. The receptors stem from an adult with an advanced solid tumor such as melanoma, head and neck, liver or kidney cancer.

V is TRBV4-1 and J is TRBJ2-4; 10 bases are shared with TRBD1. Germline V lookup: CDR1 MGHRA, CDR2 YSYEKL. Losses at the gene ends were 1 base for V and 6 bases for J; bases not matched to a gene: 0. This CDR3 region has 14 residues. CDR3 protein: CASSQGTGGNIQYF. CDR3 bases: TGCGCCAGCAGCCAAGGGACAGGGGGAAACATTCAGTACTTC.

The V and J genes are TRBV29-1 and TRBJ2-1; 7 bases agree with TRBD2. The CDR3 is made up of 13 amino acids. J was trimmed by 2 bases and V by 7 bases; bases with no gene match: 5. The germline gives CDR1 SQVTM, CDR2 ANQGSEA. The CDR3 DNA is TGCAGCGCACTTGGACTAGCCTACAATGAGCAGTTCTTC. It encodes CSALGLAYNEQFF.

CDR3 coding DNA: TGTGCCAGCAGCGGACTAGCGGGAGGGCCTGGTGAGCAGTTCTTC. Translation gives CASSGLAGGPGEQFF. The J gene is TRBJ2-1, the V gene TRBV2; 15 bases agree with TRBD2. The CDR3 has 15 residues. Unmatched junction bases numbered 6, after V lost 6 bases and J lost 9 bases. CDR1 and CDR2 from the germline V gene are SNHLY and FYNNEI.

J is TRBJ1-5 and V is TRBV30; no clear D gene. Germline lookup yields CDR1 GTSNPN and CDR2 SVGIG (reference sequence). The CDR3 extends over 15 amino acids. Trimming took 0 bases from V and 3 from J, leaving 12 bases between them. The CDR3 DNA is TGTGCCTGGAGTGTACGAGGCGGTTACAATCAGCCCCAGCATTTT. Amino acid sequence: CAWSVRGGYNQPQHF.

The CDR3 coding sequence is TGTGCCAGCAGCATAAAAAGGTTTACTGAAGCTTTCTTT. This gives the protein CASSIKRFTEAFF. V gene TRBV7-9 combines with J gene TRBJ1-1; D call uncertain. The CDR3 sequence is 13 residues long. Trimming cost V 5 bases and J 5 bases, with 12 bases left between them. Germline V CDR1 and CDR2: SEHNR, FQNEAQ (reference sequence).

The chain has TRBV7-6 and TRBJ2-7; D tentatively fits TRBD1 or TRBD2 (5 bases each). V was cut by 11 bases and J by 3 bases, with 14 bases left in between. The germline CDR1 and CDR2 sequences are SGHVS and FNYEAQ. This CDR3 spans 12 amino acids. The CDR3 coding sequence is TGTGCCTCGGGGCCAGCTCACTACGAGCAGTACTTC. Its protein product is CASGPAHYEQYF.

This sequence joins TRBV7-3 and TRBJ1-6, with D perhaps TRBD1 (6 bases). Germline V gives CDR1 SGHTA, CDR2 FQGTGA. The CDR3 totals 15 residues. The ends were cut back, 0 bases at V and 6 bases at J, with 9 bases in the middle. The DNA for the CDR3 is TGTGCCAGCAGCTTAACGGCCAGGGGTAATTCACCCCTCCACTTT. Residues: CASSLTARGNSPLHF.

This clone was counted only a few times. The chain couples TRBV2 to TRBJ2-5; D is perhaps TRBD1 (5 bases). CDR3 length: 11 residues. The ends were cut back, 8 bases at V and 7 bases at J, with 11 bases in the middle. Germline assignment: CDR1 SNHLY and CDR2 FYNNEI. The DNA of the CDR3 is TGTGCCAGCTCAGGGTATGGGACCCAGTACTTC. It specifies CASSGYGTQYF.

This sequence joins TRBV11-2 and TRBJ2-1; D call uncertain. In germline, CDR1 is SGHAT, CDR2 FQNNGV. This CDR3 contains 15 residues. Trimming removed 5 bases from V and 5 bases from J, with 16 bases in between. CDR3 sequence reads: CASSLSRRGHNEQFF. The CDR3 DNA is TGTGCCAGCAGCCTGTCTAGGAGAGGTCACAATGAGCAGTTCTTC.

The rearrangement uses TRBV7-8 and TRBJ2-2; D may match TRBD1 or TRBD2 (5 bases each). V was clipped by 3 bases and J by 1 base, with 12 bases between them. The CDR3 sequence is 16 residues long. CDR1 is SGHVS, CDR2 FQNEAQ, per germline. The CDR3 loop reads CASSLRGSRNTGELFF. CDR3 sequence (DNA): TGTGCCAGCAGCTTGAGGGGATCAAGGAACACCGGGGAGCTGTTTTTT. Variable domain in full (rest from reference TRBV7-8 and TRBJ2-2): GAGVSQSPRYKVAKRGQDVALRCDPISGHVSLFWYQQALGQGPEFLTYFQNEAQLDKSGLPSDRFFAERPEGSVSTLKIQRTQQEDSAVYLCASSLRGSRNTGELFFGEGSRLTVL.

The chain carries TRBV19 and TRBJ1-3; D is ambiguous. With 6 bases removed from V and 6 bases from J, the gap between germline ends came to 15 bases. Per the germline V gene, CDR1 is LNHDA and CDR2 is SQIVND (reference sequence). This CDR3 is 14 amino acids long. CDR3 DNA sequence: TGTGCCAGTAGCATGGATGCCATGGTAAACACCATATATTTT. Translated: CASSMDAMVNTIYF.

The chain combines TRBV15 with TRBJ2-5; 7 bases fit TRBD1. CDR3 size: 14 residues. Per the germline V gene, CDR1 is LNHNV and CDR2 is YYDKDF (reference sequence). V gave up 3 bases and J gave up 2 bases; unmatched junction bases: 3. As DNA, the CDR3 is TGTGCCACCAGCAGGGGACAGACACAAGAGACCCAGTACTTC. Protein: CATSRGQTQETQYF.

The chain couples TRBV7-6 to TRBJ1-1; D call uncertain. V was pared by 0 bases and J by 1 base, with 3 bases between. The CDR3 sequence is 13 residues long. Germline V gene sequence: CDR1 SGHVS, CDR2 FNYEAQ. The CDR3 DNA reads TGTGCCAGCAGCTTAGCGGAGAACACTGAAGCTTTCTTT. Translating it yields CASSLAENTEAFF.

This rearrangement joins TRBV6-5 to TRBJ2-1; 7 bases line up with TRBD2. Germline CDR1 reads MNHEY; CDR2 reads SVGAGI. V lost 6 bases, J lost 5 bases, and 7 bases stayed unmatched. This CDR3 is 14 amino acids long. The CDR3 nucleotides read TGTGCCAGCAGACCCGGGACTACGAACAATGAGCAGTTCTTC. This sequence encodes CASRPGTTNNEQFF.

This rearrangement joins TRBV5-1 to TRBJ2-1, with 9 nucleotides matching TRBD2. The CDR3 runs 14 residues. Trimming cost V 9 bases and J 2 bases; bases outside gene matches: 6. Per germline, CDR1 SGHRS and CDR2 YFSETQ. In DNA, the CDR3 is TGCGCCACCAGATTAGCGGGAGCCTACAATGAGCAGTTCTTC. Its translation: CATRLAGAYNEQFF.

This chain links TRBV19 with TRBJ1-1; D perhaps matches TRBD1 (5 bases). V lost 5 bases and J lost 0, with 22 bases in between. This CDR3 region has 18 residues. Germline assignment: CDR1 LNHDA and CDR2 SQIVND (reference sequence). The CDR3 DNA is TGTGCCAGTAGTCCTGAGACCCAGGGAGGCCACATGAACACTGAAGCTTTCTTT. Translation gives CASSPETQGGHMNTEAFF. The full variable domain, its missing parts supplied by reference TRBV19 and TRBJ1-1, is DGGITQSPKYLFRKEGQNVTLSCEQNLNHDAMYWYRQDPGQGLRLIYYSQIVNDFQKGDIAEGYSVSREKKESFPLTVTSAQKNPTAFYLCASSPETQGGHMNTEAFFGQGTRLTVV.

There are a few counts of this clone. V gene TRBV5-1 combines with J gene TRBJ2-1, with D possibly TRBD2 on 6 matching bases. The CDR3 is 12 residues long. Trimming pared 3 bases from V and 9 bases from J, leaving 10 bases between. Looked up from germline, CDR1 is SGHRS and CDR2 is YFSETQ. The CDR3 nucleotides are TGCGCCAGCAGCTCGGAGGGGAGTGAGCAGTTCTTC. This codes for CASSSEGSEQFF. The full variable domain, in which reference TRBV5-1 and TRBJ2-1 provide the parts outside the CDR3, is KAGVTQTPRYLIKTRGQQVTLSCSPISGHRSVSWYQQTPGQGLQFLFEYFSETQRNKGNFPGRFSGRQFSNSRSEMNVSTLELGDSALYLCASSSEGSEQFFGPGTRLTVL.

V gene TRBV5-1 combines with J gene TRBJ2-3, with D uncertain. CDR1 and CDR2 from the germline V gene are SGHRS and YFSETQ. The CDR3 consists of 14 residues. Trimming stripped 4 bases from V and 6 bases from J, with 15 bases between. The CDR3, as DNA: TGCGCCAGCAGCCCCTTCCTAGTGGTGGATACGCAGTATTTT. Amino acids: CASSPFLVVDTQYF. The complete variable domain, with remaining parts taken from reference TRBV5-1 and TRBJ2-3, reads KAGVTQTPRYLIKTRGQQVTLSCSPISGHRSVSWYQQTPGQGLQFLFEYFSETQRNKGNFPGRFSGRQFSNSRSEMNVSTLELGDSALYLCASSPFLVVDTQYFGPGTRLTVL.

The chain combines TRBV11-3 with TRBJ2-1, with D possibly matching TRBD2 (6 bases). CDR1 and CDR2 from the germline V gene are SGHNT and YENEEA. V was pared by 1 base and J by 9 bases, with 13 bases between. This CDR3 spans 14 amino acids. This CDR3 is CASSLGRGYLEQFF. The CDR3 nucleotides read TGTGCCAGCAGCTTAGGGCGGGGCTACCTTGAGCAGTTCTTC. Using reference TRBV11-3 and TRBJ2-1 for the parts outside the CDR3, the full variable domain is EAGVVQSPRYKIIEKKQPVAFWCNPISGHNTLYWYLQNLGQGPELLIRYENEEAVDDSQLPKDRFSAERLKGVDSTLKIQPAELGDSAVYLCASSLGRGYLEQFFGPGTRLTVL.

The V gene is TRBV27, the J gene TRBJ2-7, with D hard to call. This CDR3 spans 15 amino acids. CDR1 and CDR2 (germline): MNHEY, SMNVEV (reference sequence). V was trimmed by 6 bases and J by 2 bases, leaving 17 bases between them. CDR3 bases: TGTGCCAGCAGACCCCAAAGGCTATTTGCCTACGAGCAGTACTTC. Its protein is CASRPQRLFAYEQYF.

V usage is TRBV6-1 and J usage is TRBJ1-2; tentative D call: TRBD1 (6 bases). The CDR3 has 15 amino acids. Germline V gene lookup returns CDR1 MNHNS and CDR2 SASEGT. V lost 0 bases, J lost 2 bases, and 10 bases lay in between. The CDR3 bases are TGTGCCAGCAGTGAAGCTTCAGGGGTCAACTATGGCTACACCTTC. Its translation: CASSEASGVNYGYTF.

V is TRBV5-4 and J is TRBJ2-7; D may be TRBD2 (6 bases). Germline lookup yields CDR1 SGHNT and CDR2 YYREEE (reference sequence). This CDR3 spans 13 amino acids. Trimming left V 2 bases short and J 7 bases short, with 13 bases between. CDR3 sequence reads: CASSLSGAGEQYF. CDR3 sequence (DNA): TGTGCCAGCAGCTTATCGGGAGCGGGTGAGCAGTACTTC.

The chain carries TRBV19 and TRBJ1-2; the match to TRBD1 covers 9 bases. The germline V gene has CDR1 LNHDA and CDR2 SQIVND (reference sequence). The CDR3 has 16 amino acids. V shed 7 bases and J 3 bases; nucleotides not matched to a gene: 12. DNA for the CDR3: TGTGCCAGTACTCCGAGGACAGGGGAGGTGGACTATGGCTACACCTTC. Translated: CASTPRTGEVDYGYTF.

V usage is TRBV19 and J usage is TRBJ1-4; 8 bases are shared with TRBD1. This CDR3 is built from 14 residues. Germline V gives CDR1 LNHDA, CDR2 SQIVND (reference sequence). V gave up 4 bases and J gave up 7 bases; unmatched junction bases: 5. Written as DNA, the CDR3 is TGTGCCAGTAGTACTACAGGGGGAGGTGAAAAACTGTTTTTT. It specifies CASSTTGGGEKLFF.

The chain uses TRBV11-2 and TRBJ2-3; TRBD2 might be the D (6 bases). Trimming removed 5 bases from V and 2 bases from J, with 14 bases in between. Germline V gene sequence: CDR1 SGHAT, CDR2 FQNNGV. The CDR3 consists of 15 residues. The DNA of the CDR3 is TGTGCCAGCAGCCAGAGCGGGCCCACCACAGATACGCAGTATTTT. Protein product: CASSQSGPTTDTQYF.

The J gene is TRBJ1-1, the V gene TRBV2; no definite D call. CDR1 SNHLY and CDR2 FYNNEI come from the germline V gene. The CDR3 length is 14 residues. The ends were cut back, 4 bases at V and 1 base at J, with 10 bases in the middle. The CDR3 nucleotides are TGTGCCAGCAGTGGTCTGGTCCGGAACACTGAAGCTTTCTTT. Amino acid sequence: CASSGLVRNTEAFF.

V gene TRBV18 combines with J gene TRBJ2-5; 8 bases align to TRBD1. The V segment lost 3 bases and the J segment 2 bases; nucleotides outside the gene matches: 2. The V gene's germline CDR1 is KGHSH and CDR2 LQKENI. CDR3 length: 14 amino acids. CDR3 bases: TGTGCCAGCTCACCCAACAGGGGGCAAGAGACCCAGTACTTC. It specifies CASSPNRGQETQYF.

The chain combines TRBV18 with TRBJ2-4; TRBD2 agrees at 8 bases. This CDR3 is 16 amino acids long. Losses at the gene ends were 6 bases for V and 8 bases for J; bases not matched to a gene: 15. In germline, CDR1 is KGHSH, CDR2 LQKENI. The CDR3 here is CASSPPSLGRVDIQYF. In nucleotides, the CDR3 is TGTGCCAGCTCCCCTCCGTCCCTCGGGAGGGTAGACATTCAGTACTTC.

The chain links TRBV27 to TRBJ2-7; D possibly uses TRBD1 or TRBD2 (5 bases each). V shed 4 bases and J shed 2 bases, with 15 bases lying between them. CDR1 and CDR2 (germline): MNHEY, SMNVEV (reference sequence). The CDR3 consists of 15 residues. CDR3 DNA sequence: TGTGCCAGCAGTTCTCGCGGACGGGACGCCTACGAGCAGTACGTC. Translation gives CASSSRGRDAYEQYV.

The V gene is TRBV7-9, the J gene TRBJ1-6, with a weak D call TRBD1 (5 bases). The length of the CDR3 is 14 residues. V lost 0 bases, J lost 15 bases, and 15 bases lay in between. In germline, CDR1 is SEHNR, CDR2 FQNEAQ (reference sequence). The chain's CDR3 is CASSLATLGGVLHF. CDR3 sequence (DNA): TGTGCCAGCAGCTTAGCGACCCTTGGAGGGGTCCTCCACTTT. Full variable domain (rest looked up from reference TRBV7-9 and TRBJ1-6): DTGVSQNPRHKITKRGQNVTFRCDPISEHNRLYWYRQTLGQGPEFLTYFQNEAQLEKSRLLSDRFSAERPKGSFSTLEIQRTEQGDSAMYLCASSLATLGGVLHFGNGTRLTVT.